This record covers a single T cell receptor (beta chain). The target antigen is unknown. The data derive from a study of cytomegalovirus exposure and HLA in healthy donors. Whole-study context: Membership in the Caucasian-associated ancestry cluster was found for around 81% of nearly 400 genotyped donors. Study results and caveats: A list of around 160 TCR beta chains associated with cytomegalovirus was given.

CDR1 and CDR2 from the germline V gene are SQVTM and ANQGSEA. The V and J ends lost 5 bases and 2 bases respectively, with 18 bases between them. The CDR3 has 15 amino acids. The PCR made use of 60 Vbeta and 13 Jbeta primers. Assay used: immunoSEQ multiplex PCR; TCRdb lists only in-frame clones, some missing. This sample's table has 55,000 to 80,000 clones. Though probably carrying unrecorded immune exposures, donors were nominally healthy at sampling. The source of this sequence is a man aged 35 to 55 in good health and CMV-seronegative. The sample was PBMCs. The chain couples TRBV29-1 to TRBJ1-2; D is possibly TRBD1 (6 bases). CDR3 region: CSVYGSDSENYGYTF. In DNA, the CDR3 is TGCAGCGTTTATGGATCGGACAGTGAGAACTATGGCTACACCTTC.